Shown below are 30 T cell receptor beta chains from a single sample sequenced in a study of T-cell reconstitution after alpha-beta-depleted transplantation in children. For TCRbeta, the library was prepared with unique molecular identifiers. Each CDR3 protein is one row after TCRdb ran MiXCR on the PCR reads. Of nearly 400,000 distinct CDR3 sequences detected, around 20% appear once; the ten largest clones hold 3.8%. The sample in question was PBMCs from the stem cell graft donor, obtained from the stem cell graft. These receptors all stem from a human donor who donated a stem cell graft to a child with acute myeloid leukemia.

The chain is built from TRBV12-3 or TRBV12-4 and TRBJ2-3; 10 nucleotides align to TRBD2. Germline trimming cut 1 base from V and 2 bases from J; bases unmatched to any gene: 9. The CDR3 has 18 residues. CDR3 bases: TGTGCCAGCAGTTTAGAGCCTAGCGGGAGTTACCCCACAGATACGCAGTATTTT. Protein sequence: CASSLEPSGSYPTDTQYF.

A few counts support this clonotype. The CDR3 region is CASSQEFRVTDTQYF. The DNA for the CDR3 is TGCGCCAGCAGCCAAGAGTTTAGGGTCACAGATACGCAGTATTTT. The gene calls are TRBV4-1 and TRBJ2-3; D is uncertain. Trimming removed 0 bases at V and 2 bases at J, with 9 bases between. Germline V gene data show CDR1 as MGHRA and CDR2 as YSYEKL. The CDR3 contains 15 residues.

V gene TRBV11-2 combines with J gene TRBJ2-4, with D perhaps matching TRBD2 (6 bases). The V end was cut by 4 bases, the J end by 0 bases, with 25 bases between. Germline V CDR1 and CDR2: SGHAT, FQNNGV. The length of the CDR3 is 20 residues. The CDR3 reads CASSSSGGNNQPSAKNIQYF. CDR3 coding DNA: TGTGCCAGCAGCTCCTCAGGCGGGAACAACCAACCCTCAGCCAAAAACATTCAGTACTTC.

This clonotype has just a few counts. The CDR3 DNA reads TGTGCCAGCAGTTTTGCAAGGGGGTTCGAGACCCAGTACTTC. Translating it yields CASSFARGFETQYF. The chain is built from TRBV28 and TRBJ2-5; D might be TRBD1 (6 bases). The CDR3 loop spans 14 amino acids. The ends were cut back, 3 bases at V and 5 bases at J, with 13 bases in the middle. Germline assignment: CDR1 MDHEN and CDR2 SYDVKM.

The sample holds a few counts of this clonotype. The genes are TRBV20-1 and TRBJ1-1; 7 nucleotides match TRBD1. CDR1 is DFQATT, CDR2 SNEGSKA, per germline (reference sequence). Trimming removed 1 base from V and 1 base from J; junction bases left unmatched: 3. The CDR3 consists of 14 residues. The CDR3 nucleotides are TGCAGTGCTAGAGCGGGACAGACGAACACTGAAGCTTTCTTT. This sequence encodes CSARAGQTNTEAFF.

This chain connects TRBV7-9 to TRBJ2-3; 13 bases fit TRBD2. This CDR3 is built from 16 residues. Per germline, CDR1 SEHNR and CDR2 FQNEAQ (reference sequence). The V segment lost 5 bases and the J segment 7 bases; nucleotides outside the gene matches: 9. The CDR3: CASSPRTSGSSNTQYF. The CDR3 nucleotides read TGTGCCAGCAGCCCCCGGACTAGCGGGAGTTCGAATACGCAGTATTTT.

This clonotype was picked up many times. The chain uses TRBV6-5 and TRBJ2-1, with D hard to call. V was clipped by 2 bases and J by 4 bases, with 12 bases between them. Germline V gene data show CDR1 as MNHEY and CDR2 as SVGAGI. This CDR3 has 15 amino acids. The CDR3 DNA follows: TGTGCCAGCAGTTACGGCCAGGACCCTTACAATGAGCAGTTCTTC. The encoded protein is CASSYGQDPYNEQFF.

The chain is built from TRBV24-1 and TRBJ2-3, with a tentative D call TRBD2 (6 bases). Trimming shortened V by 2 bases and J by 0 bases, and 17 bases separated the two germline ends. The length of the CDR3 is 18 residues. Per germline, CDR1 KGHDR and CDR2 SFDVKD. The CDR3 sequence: CATSDSSRLAPSTDTQYF. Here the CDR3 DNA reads TGTGCCACCAGTGATTCGTCACGCCTAGCGCCTAGCACAGATACGCAGTATTTT.

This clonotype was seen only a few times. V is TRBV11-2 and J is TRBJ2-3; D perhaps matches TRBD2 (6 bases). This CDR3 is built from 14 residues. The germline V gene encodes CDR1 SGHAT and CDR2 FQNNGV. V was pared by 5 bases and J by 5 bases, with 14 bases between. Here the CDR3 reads CASSPRRAGDTQYF. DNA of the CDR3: TGTGCCAGCAGCCCTAGACGAGCGGGAGATACGCAGTATTTT.

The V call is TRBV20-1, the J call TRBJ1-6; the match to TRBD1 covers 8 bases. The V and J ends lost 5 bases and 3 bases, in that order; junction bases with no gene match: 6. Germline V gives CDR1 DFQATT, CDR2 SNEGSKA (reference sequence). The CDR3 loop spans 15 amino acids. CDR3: CSAPRDRNYNSPLHF. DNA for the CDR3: TGCAGTGCTCCCCGGGACAGGAACTATAATTCACCCCTCCACTTT.

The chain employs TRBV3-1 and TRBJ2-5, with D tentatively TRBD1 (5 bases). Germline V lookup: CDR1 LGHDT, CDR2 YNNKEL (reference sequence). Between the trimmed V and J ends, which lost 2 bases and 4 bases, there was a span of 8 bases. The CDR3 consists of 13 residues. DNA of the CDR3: TGTGCCAGCAGCCAACCGGACATAGAGACCCAGTACTTC. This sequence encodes CASSQPDIETQYF.

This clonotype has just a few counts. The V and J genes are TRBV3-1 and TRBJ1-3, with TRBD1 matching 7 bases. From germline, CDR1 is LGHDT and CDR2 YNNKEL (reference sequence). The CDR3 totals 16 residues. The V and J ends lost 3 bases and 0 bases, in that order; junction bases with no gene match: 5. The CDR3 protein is CASSQQGGNSGNTIYF. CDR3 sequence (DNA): TGTGCCAGCAGCCAGCAGGGGGGTAACTCTGGAAACACCATATATTTT.

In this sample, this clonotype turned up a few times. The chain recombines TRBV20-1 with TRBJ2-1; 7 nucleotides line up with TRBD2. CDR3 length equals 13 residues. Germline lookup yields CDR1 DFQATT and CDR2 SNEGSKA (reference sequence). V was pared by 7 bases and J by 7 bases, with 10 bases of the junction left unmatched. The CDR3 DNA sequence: TGCAGTGTGCTTAGCGGGTTCCCTAATGAGCAGTTCTTC. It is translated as CSVLSGFPNEQFF.

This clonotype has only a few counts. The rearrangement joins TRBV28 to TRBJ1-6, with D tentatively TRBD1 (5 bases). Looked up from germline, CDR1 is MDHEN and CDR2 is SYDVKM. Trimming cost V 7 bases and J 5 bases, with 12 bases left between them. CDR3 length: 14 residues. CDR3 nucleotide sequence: TGTGCCAGCAATAGGGGCAGAAATAATTCACCCCTCCACTTT. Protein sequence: CASNRGRNNSPLHF.

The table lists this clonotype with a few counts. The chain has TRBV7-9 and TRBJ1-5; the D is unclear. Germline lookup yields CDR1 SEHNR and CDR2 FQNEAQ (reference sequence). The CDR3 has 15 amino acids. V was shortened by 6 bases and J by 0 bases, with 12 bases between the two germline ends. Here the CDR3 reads CASSHGLYSNQPQHF. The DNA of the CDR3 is TGTGCCAGCAGTCACGGTCTTTATAGCAATCAGCCCCAGCATTTT.

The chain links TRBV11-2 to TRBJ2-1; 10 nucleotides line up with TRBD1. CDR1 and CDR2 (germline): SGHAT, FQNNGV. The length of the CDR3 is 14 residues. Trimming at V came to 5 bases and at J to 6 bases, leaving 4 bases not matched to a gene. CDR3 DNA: TGTGCCAGCAGCCCGGACAGGGGGGGCAATGAGCAGTTCTTC. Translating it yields CASSPDRGGNEQFF.

This chain's CDR3 is CASSPQFEGKTDEQYF. In nucleotides, the CDR3 is TGTGCCAGCAGCCCCCAATTCGAGGGCAAAACTGACGAGCAGTACTTC. The chain recombines TRBV7-6 with TRBJ2-7; D is perhaps TRBD2 (5 bases). The CDR3 length is 16 residues. Between the trimmed V and J ends, which lost 5 bases and 5 bases, there was a span of 22 bases. Germline loops: CDR1 SGHVS, CDR2 FNYEAQ.

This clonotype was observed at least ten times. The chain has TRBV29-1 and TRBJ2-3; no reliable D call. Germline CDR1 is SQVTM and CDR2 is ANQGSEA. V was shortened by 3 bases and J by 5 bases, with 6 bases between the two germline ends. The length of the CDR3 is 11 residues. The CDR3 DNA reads TGCAGCGTTGACTTAGGAGATACGCAGTATTTT. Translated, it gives CSVDLGDTQYF.

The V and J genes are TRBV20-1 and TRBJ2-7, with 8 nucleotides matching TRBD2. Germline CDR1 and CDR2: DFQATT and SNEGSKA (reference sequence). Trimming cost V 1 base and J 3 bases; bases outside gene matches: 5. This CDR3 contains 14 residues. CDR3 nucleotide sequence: TGCAGTGCTAGAGGGGAGCGGGAGTTCTACGAGCAGTACTTC. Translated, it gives CSARGEREFYEQYF.

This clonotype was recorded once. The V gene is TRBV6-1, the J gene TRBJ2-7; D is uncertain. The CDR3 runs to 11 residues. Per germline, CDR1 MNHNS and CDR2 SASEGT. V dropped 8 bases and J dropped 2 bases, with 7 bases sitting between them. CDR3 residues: CASGWTYEQYF. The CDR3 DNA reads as TGTGCCAGCGGCTGGACCTACGAGCAGTACTTC.

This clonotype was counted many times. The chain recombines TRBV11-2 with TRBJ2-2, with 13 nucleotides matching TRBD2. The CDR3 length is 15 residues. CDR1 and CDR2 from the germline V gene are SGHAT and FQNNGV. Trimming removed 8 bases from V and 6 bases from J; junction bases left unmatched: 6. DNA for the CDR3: TGTGCCAGCCGTCGGACTAGCGGGAGACCCGGGGAGCTGTTTTTT. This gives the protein CASRRTSGRPGELFF.

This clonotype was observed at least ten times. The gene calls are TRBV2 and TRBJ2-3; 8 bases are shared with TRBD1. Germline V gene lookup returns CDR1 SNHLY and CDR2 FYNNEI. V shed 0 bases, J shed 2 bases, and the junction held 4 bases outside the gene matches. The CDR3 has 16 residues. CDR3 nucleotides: TGTGCCAGCAGTGAAGCGTGGACAGGGAACACAGATACGCAGTATTTT. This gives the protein CASSEAWTGNTDTQYF.

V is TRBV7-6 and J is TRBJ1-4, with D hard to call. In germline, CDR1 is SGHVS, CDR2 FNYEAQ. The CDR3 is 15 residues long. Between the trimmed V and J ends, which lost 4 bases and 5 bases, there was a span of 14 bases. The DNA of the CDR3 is TGTGCCAGCAGCTCCAATGACGGGAGGAATGAAAAACTGTTTTTT. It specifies CASSSNDGRNEKLFF. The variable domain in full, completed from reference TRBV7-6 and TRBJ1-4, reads GAGVSQSPRYKVTKRGQDVALRCDPISGHVSLYWYRQALGQGPEFLTYFNYEAQQDKSGLPNDRFSAERPEGSISTLTIQRTEQRDSAMYRCASSSNDGRNEKLFFGSGTQLSVL.

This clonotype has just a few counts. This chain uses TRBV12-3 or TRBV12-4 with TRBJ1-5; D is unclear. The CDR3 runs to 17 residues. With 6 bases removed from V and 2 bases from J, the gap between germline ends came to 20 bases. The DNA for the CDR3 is TGTGCCAGCAGCCTGAACCCGGAGGTTTTCGGCAATCAGCCCCAGCATTTT. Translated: CASSLNPEVFGNQPQHF.

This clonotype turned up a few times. The chain's CDR3 is CASSQVQGQEQFF. The CDR3 DNA reads as TGCGCCAGCAGCCAAGTGCAGGGCCAGGAGCAGTTCTTC. The genes are TRBV4-1 and TRBJ2-1; a possible D gene is TRBD1 (5 bases). CDR3 length: 13 amino acids. In germline, CDR1 is MGHRA, CDR2 YSYEKL. Trimming cost V 1 base and J 10 bases, with 11 bases left between them.

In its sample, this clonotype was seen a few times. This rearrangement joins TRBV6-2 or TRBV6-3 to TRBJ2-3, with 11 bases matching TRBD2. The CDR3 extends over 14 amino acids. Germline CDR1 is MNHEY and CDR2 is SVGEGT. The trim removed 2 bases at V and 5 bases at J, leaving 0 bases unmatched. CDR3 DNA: TGTGCCAGCAGTTACCTAGCGGGAGGAGATACGCAGTATTTT. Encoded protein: CASSYLAGGDTQYF.

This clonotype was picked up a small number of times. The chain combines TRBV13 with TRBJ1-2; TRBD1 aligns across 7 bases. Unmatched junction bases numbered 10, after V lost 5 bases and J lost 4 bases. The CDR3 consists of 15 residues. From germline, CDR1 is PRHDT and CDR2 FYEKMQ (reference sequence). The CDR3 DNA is TGTGCCAGCAGCCCCAGGGACAGTCGACCCTATGGCTACACCTTC. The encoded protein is CASSPRDSRPYGYTF.

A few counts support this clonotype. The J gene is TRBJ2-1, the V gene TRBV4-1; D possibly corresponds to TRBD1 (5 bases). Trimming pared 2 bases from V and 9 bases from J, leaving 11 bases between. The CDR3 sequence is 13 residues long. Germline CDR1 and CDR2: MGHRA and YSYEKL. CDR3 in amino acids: CASSQSGTGEQFF. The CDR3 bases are TGCGCCAGCAGCCAATCCGGTACAGGTGAGCAGTTCTTC.

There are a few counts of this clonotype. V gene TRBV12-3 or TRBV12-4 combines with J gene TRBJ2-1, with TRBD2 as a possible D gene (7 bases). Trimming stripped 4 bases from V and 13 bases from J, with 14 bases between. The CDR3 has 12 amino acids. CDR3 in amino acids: CASSSGGPNQFF. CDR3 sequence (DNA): TGTGCCAGCAGTTCCGGGGGGCCCAATCAGTTCTTC.

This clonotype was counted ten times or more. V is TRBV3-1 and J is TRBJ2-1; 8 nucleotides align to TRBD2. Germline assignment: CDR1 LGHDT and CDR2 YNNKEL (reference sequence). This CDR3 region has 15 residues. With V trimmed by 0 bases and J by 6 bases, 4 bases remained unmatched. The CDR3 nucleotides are TGTGCCAGCAGCCAAGATCTACTAGCGGTCAATGAGCAGTTCTTC. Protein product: CASSQDLLAVNEQFF.